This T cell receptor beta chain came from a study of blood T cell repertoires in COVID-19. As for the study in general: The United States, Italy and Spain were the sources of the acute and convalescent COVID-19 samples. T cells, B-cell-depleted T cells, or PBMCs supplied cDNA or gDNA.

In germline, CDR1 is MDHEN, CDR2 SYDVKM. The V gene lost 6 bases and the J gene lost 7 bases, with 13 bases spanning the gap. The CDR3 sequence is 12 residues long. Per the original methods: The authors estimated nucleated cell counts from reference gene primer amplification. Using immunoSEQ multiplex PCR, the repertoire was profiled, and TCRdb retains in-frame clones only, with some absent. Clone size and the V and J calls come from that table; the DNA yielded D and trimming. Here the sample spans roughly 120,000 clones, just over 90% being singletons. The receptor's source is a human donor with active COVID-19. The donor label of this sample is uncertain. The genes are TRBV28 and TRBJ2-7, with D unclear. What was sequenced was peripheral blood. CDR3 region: CASRSGNREQYF. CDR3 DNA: TGTGCCAGCAGGTCCGGTAATCGAGAGCAGTACTTC.